This T cell receptor (beta chain) was sequenced for a study of cytotoxic CD8 clonotypes in ibrutinib-treated CLL. In the study overall: In all, more than 10 patients were relapsed/refractory, approximately 14 were treatment-naive and about 17 were IGHV unmutated. Study conclusions and caveats: Progressing and sustained-remission patients had different sampling times. Clonality increased at ibrutinib response and stayed stable in sustained remission. At progression, however, it fell back toward baseline.

As to this clone: Antigen specificity is unknown.

Frozen PBMC stocks contributed around 1.9 micrograms of genomic DNA to the TCR beta libraries. Here immunoSEQ multiplex PCR was the method, and the copy in TCRdb shows in-frame clones only, minus some. The sample has fewer than 150,000 clones, roughly 84% seen once. The V gene lost 2 bases and the J gene lost 1 base, with 8 bases spanning the gap. The CDR3 consists of 14 residues. Germline V gene data show CDR1 as LNHDA and CDR2 as SQIVND (reference sequence). The clonotype comes from a human donor with chronic lymphocytic leukemia. The chain joins TRBV19 to TRBJ1-1; D is ambiguous. This sample comprised PBMCs, obtained after 24 months of ibrutinib treatment. CDR3 amino acids: CASSITAENTEAFF. In DNA form, the CDR3 reads TGTGCCAGTAGTATAACAGCAGAGAACACTGAAGCTTTCTTT.